This T cell receptor (beta chain) was captured by sequencing in a study of Ad26.COV2.S vaccination and SARS-CoV-2 variants. Study findings and constraints: Those who received vaccine or placebo ended up with similar non-spike TCR breadth. Reported post-vaccination CD8+ and CD4+ T cell responses to spike showed substantial breadth. Spike-specific TCR breadth in vaccine recipients exceeded that seen in placebo recipients.

The treatment here: roughly 19 received Ad26.COV2.S at low or high dose, single or two shots; a few received placebo; per-sample allocation not given. Specimen acquisition occurred on day 63 following the initial vaccine or placebo injection. Repertoires were generated with immunoSEQ multiplex PCR, while TCRdb's copy carries only in-frame clones and drops some. The table has 380,000 or so clones, 80% to 90% seen once. About this clone itself: What it binds is unknown.

The CDR3 consists of 16 residues. After removal of 1 base from V and 5 bases from J, the junction contained 7 bases not matched to a gene. Germline CDR1 SGHRS, CDR2 YFSETQ. This receptor was identified in a person aged 18-65 years who received the Ad26.COV2.S COVID-19 vaccine or a placebo. The sample consisted of peripheral blood, taken in a trial of Ad26.COV2.S vaccine versus placebo. The chain joins TRBV5-1 to TRBJ2-5; TRBD2 agrees at 11 bases. Written as DNA, the CDR3 is TGCGCCAGCAGCTTGACTAGCGGGAGCGGTATGGAGACCCAGTACTTC. This gives the protein CASSLTSGSGMETQYF.